A selection of T cell receptor beta chains follows, all from one sample in a study of blood T cell repertoires in COVID-19. Sequenced by immunoSEQ multiplex PCR; TCRdb stores in-frame clones only, minus some. The table has 140,000 or so clones, approximately 73% seen once. Material: peripheral blood. Every receptor here comes from a man in his sixties with acute or convalescent COVID-19. Both conserved end residues are trimmed from each CDR3.

v_gene	j_gene	CDR3aa
TRBV28	TRBJ2-4	ASSEPGLGAKNIQY
TRBV11-3	TRBJ1-2	ASSSPRTRGFNYGYT
TRBV5-1	TRBJ2-2	ASFLTGYINTGELF
TRBV4-1	TRBJ2-6	ASSQPPGRTSGRAGANVLT
TRBV7-2	TRBJ2-3	ASSLVSGDGTDTQY
TRBV7-9	TRBJ1-5	ASSFPSPDRGSNQPQH
TRBV7-8	TRBJ1-1	ASSLRQGTGAF
TRBV5-4	TRBJ2-5	ASSPRQGPQETQY
TRBV5-6	TRBJ1-2	ASSFEGFSNYGYT
TRBV5-1	TRBJ2-5	ASSLVPGHEETQY
TRBV5-1	TRBJ2-1	ASSLRGHEQF
TRBV3-1/TRBV3-2	TRBJ1-5	ASSQDTTGGQPQH
TRBV18	TRBJ1-3	ASSRDAGGHISGNTIY
TRBV5-1	TRBJ2-1	ASRVSGSGEQF
TRBV14	TRBJ2-7	ASSQDSGGNSYEQY
TRBV10-1	TRBJ2-1	ASSPTDRSSYNEQF
TRBV21-1	TRBJ2-3	ASSKGKFMTGGTDTQY
TRBV6-5	TRBJ2-7	ASKSPTGAGEQY
TRBV14	TRBJ2-7	ASSQARQGVPYEQY
TRBV3-1/TRBV3-2	TRBJ1-2	ASSQEGGQGEGYT
TRBV3-1/TRBV3-2	TRBJ1-2	ASSQGRGYGYT
TRBV4-2	TRBJ2-1	ASSQLDRADNEQF
TRBV11-2	TRBJ2-7	ASSPWRGFSYEQY
TRBV5-1	TRBJ1-2	ASSLNYRQGAREGYT
TRBV7-9	TRBJ2-7	ASSSGPPITTSPAEQY
TRBV27	TRBJ1-1	ASSLSAVVAEAF
TRBV7-9	TRBJ2-5	ASRYGGGQETQY
TRBV5-8	TRBJ1-2	ASSLSRYYGYT
TRBV5-6	TRBJ2-5	ASSLGGGTQY
TRBV6-1	TRBJ1-2	ASSEVGRMDRTPRGAEYGYT
TRBV4-1	TRBJ2-1	ASSQGVGTSGSNEQF
TRBV7-9	TRBJ2-7	ASSSAADEQY
TRBV19	TRBJ2-7	ASSIRGSSYEQY
TRBV5-4	TRBJ2-5	ASSSLGVSEWTQY
TRBV27	TRBJ2-5	ASSSSGSKTQY
TRBV2	TRBJ2-5	ASSEGGRAETQY
TRBV25-1	TRBJ2-5	ASSTGFQETQY
TRBV14	TRBJ1-1	ASSQDRLGPNTEAF
TRBV15	TRBJ2-2	ATSRPSTGSTGELF
TRBV27	TRBJ1-4	ASSLKGGGEKLF
TRBV5-1	TRBJ1-1	ASSFSQGEAF
TRBV5-4	TRBJ2-7	ASSSTSGSSEQY
TRBV18	TRBJ2-7	ASSQTLAESSYEQY
TRBV5-1	TRBJ2-7	ASSILAGSLGEQY
TRBV21-1	TRBJ2-7	ASRAGTSATTYEQY
TRBV28	TRBJ2-7	ASRNSGLAGVGPYEQY
TRBV6-5	TRBJ2-6	ASRQAGGANVLT
TRBV11-2	TRBJ2-7	ASSAHLGSDEQY
TRBV5-1	TRBJ2-1	ASSPWDTSNEQF
TRBV7-3	TRBJ2-3	ASSYGINSGTQY
TRBV5-1	TRBJ1-4	ASSLSTGGLGKLF
TRBV11-3	TRBJ2-3	ASSLGFGGFTDTQY
TRBV14	TRBJ2-5	ASSQVRGASQETQY
TRBV6-5	TRBJ2-7	ASTLLGANSYEQY
TRBV6-5	TRBJ1-1	ASRTGSGTEAF
TRBV6-5	TRBJ1-3	ASSYRGVGGNTIY
TRBV6-5	TRBJ2-7	ASSTGQIPGYEQY
TRBV11-2	TRBJ2-7	ASSAGGSYEQY
TRBV7-9	TRBJ2-2	ASSPRTGWAANTGELF
TRBV6-5	TRBJ2-7	ASSYSGGARVYEQY